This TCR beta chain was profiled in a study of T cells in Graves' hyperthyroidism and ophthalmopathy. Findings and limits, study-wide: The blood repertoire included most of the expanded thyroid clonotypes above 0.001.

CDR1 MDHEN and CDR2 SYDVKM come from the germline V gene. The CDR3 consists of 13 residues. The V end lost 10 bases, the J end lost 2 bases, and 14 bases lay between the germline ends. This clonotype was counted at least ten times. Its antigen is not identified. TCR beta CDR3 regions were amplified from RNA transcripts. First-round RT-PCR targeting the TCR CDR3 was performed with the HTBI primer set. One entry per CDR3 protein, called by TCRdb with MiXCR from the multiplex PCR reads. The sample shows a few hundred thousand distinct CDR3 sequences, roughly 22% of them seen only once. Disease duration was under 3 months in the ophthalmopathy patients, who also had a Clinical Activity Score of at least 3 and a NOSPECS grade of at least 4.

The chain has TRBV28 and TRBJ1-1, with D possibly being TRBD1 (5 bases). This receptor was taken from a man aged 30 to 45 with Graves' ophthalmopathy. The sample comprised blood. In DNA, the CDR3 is TGTGCCACCTCGGGGGGAGCCAACACTGAAGCTTTCTTT. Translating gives CATSGGANTEAFF.